The next 30 T cell receptor beta chains were all read from a single sample in a study of monozygotic twins with inflammatory bowel disease. No DNA is given; TCRdb re-called the 5' RACE reads and lists each CDR3 protein once. This table holds about 210,000 distinct CDR3 sequences. The specimen sequenced was blood. The receptors come from a human donor with ulcerative colitis or Crohn's disease, or a healthy co-twin of an affected twin (not recorded which).

The CDR3 reads CASSKTGGTDTQYF. The chain is built from TRBV19 and TRBJ2-3; TCRdb calls TRBD1, which cannot be checked without DNA. The CDR3 extends over 14 amino acids. Germline V gives CDR1 LNHDA, CDR2 SQIVND (reference sequence).

The genes are TRBV27 and TRBJ1-4. The CDR3 spans 12 residues. Germline V CDR1 and CDR2: MNHEY, SMNVEV (reference sequence). CDR3 sequence reads: CASSSDGNKLFF.

This chain connects TRBV7-9 to TRBJ1-2; TCRdb returns TRBD1, unconfirmable since there is no DNA. Germline V gene data show CDR1 as SEHNR and CDR2 as FQNEAQ (reference sequence). The CDR3 has 13 residues. The CDR3 protein is CASSLYRADGYTF.

This chain joins TRBV7-2 and TRBJ2-3; the TCRdb D gene call, TRBD1, has no DNA to confirm it. Germline CDR1 is SGHTA and CDR2 is FQGNSA. CDR3 size: 16 residues. Here the CDR3 reads CASSPGQGGITDTQYF.

The CDR3 protein is CASSPAGSQPQHF. This rearrangement joins TRBV18 to TRBJ1-5. The CDR3 covers 13 residues. Looked up from germline, CDR1 is KGHSH and CDR2 is LQKENI.

V is TRBV6-2 or TRBV6-3 and J is TRBJ2-1. The CDR3 totals 13 residues. Germline V gene sequence: CDR1 MNHEY, CDR2 SVGEGT. The CDR3 sequence is CASSSGTINEQFF.

The chain couples TRBV25-1 to TRBJ2-7. This CDR3 spans 14 amino acids. Germline V lookup: CDR1 MGHDK, CDR2 SYGVNS. The CDR3 reads CASSEAGRSYEQYF.

The chain is built from TRBV20-1 and TRBJ1-4; TCRdb reports TRBD1, a call that lacks DNA to check it against. Germline CDR1 and CDR2: DFQATT and SNEGSKA (reference sequence). The CDR3 is made up of 15 amino acids. CDR3 sequence reads: CSAPQGASTNEKLFF.

The chain is built from TRBV4-2 and TRBJ2-5; as DNA is missing, the TRBD2 call by TCRdb cannot be tested. From germline, CDR1 is LGHNA and CDR2 YNFKEQ. The CDR3 has 14 amino acids. CDR3 protein: CASSQLAGEETQYF.

This rearrangement joins TRBV7-3 to TRBJ1-5; the D gene TCRdb calls, TRBD1, cannot be checked with no DNA. The CDR3 is made up of 13 amino acids. Germline V gives CDR1 SGHTA, CDR2 FQGTGA. CDR3 region: CASSLTGNQPQHF.

The gene calls are TRBV20-1 and TRBJ2-3; the TCRdb D gene call, TRBD2, has no DNA to confirm it. The CDR3 length is 14 residues. The germline V gene encodes CDR1 DFQATT and CDR2 SNEGSKA (reference sequence). CDR3 residues: CSARASSGSVTQYF.

The chain is built from TRBV7-8 and TRBJ1-1; as DNA is missing, the TRBD1 call by TCRdb cannot be tested. This CDR3 has 16 residues. Per germline, CDR1 SGHVS and CDR2 FQNEAQ. The CDR3 here is CASSLVWGQANTEAFF.

The chain has TRBV7-9 and TRBJ1-1; TCRdb names TRBD1, which stays unverified in the absence of DNA. This CDR3 is 15 amino acids long. Germline V gene sequence: CDR1 SEHNR, CDR2 FQNEAQ (reference sequence). CDR3 in amino acids: CASSPKPRIGAEAFF.

The CDR3 protein is CSALAGDHIQYF. This chain connects TRBV20-1 to TRBJ2-4; TCRdb designates TRBD2, a call that cannot be tested without DNA. Germline-derived CDR1 and CDR2 are DFQATT and SNEGSKA (reference sequence). The CDR3 loop spans 12 amino acids.

The chain uses TRBV12-3 or TRBV12-4 and TRBJ2-1; TCRdb outputs TRBD1, but without DNA this stays unchecked. This CDR3 has 15 residues. CDR3 region: CASSPRQEKGNEQFF.

Here the CDR3 reads CASSIESSVAGGSTDTQYF. The V call is TRBV19, the J call TRBJ2-3; with no DNA, the TCRdb D assignment of TRBD2 cannot be verified. The CDR3 is 19 residues long. Looked up from germline, CDR1 is LNHDA and CDR2 is SQIVND (reference sequence). The whole variable domain, filled in from reference TRBV19 and TRBJ2-3, reads DGGITQSPKYLFRKEGQNVTLSCEQNLNHDAMYWYRQDPGQGLRLIYYSQIVNDFQKGDIAEGYSVSREKKESFPLTVTSAQKNPTAFYLCASSIESSVAGGSTDTQYFGPGTRLTVL.

V gene TRBV5-1 combines with J gene TRBJ2-5; TCRdb calls TRBD2, which cannot be checked without DNA. CDR1 and CDR2 from the germline V gene are SGHRS and YFSETQ. This CDR3 comprises 15 residues. The CDR3 here is CASRTMRGAGETQYF.

J is TRBJ1-2 and V is TRBV7-9; as DNA is missing, the TRBD1 call by TCRdb cannot be tested. CDR1 and CDR2 from the germline V gene are SEHNR and FQNEAQ (reference sequence). The CDR3 is 13 amino acids. CDR3 protein: CASNPGQGYGYTF.

The chain carries TRBV5-1 and TRBJ2-2; TCRdb gives TRBD1 as the D gene, but with no DNA this cannot be confirmed. This CDR3 has 16 residues. Germline V gene lookup returns CDR1 SGHRS and CDR2 YFSETQ. The CDR3 loop is CASSLEPGANTGELFF. The whole variable domain, filled in from reference TRBV5-1 and TRBJ2-2, reads KAGVTQTPRYLIKTRGQQVTLSCSPISGHRSVSWYQQTPGQGLQFLFEYFSETQRNKGNFPGRFSGRQFSNSRSEMNVSTLELGDSALYLCASSLEPGANTGELFFGEGSRLTVL.

V is TRBV12-5 and J is TRBJ2-7; TCRdb lists TRBD2, though no DNA is available to test this call. The CDR3 is made up of 14 amino acids. Germline CDR1 and CDR2: LGHNT and FRNRAP. This CDR3 reads CASGLYVKEVEQYF.

The genes are TRBV5-6 and TRBJ2-1; the D gene TCRdb calls, TRBD1, cannot be checked with no DNA. The CDR3 consists of 11 residues. Germline lookup yields CDR1 SGHDT and CDR2 YYEEEE. CDR3 loop: CASSVGGSEFF.

The CDR3 spells CASSRTVDRVKETQYF. V gene TRBV14 combines with J gene TRBJ2-5; checking the TCRdb D call of TRBD1 is not possible without DNA. CDR3 size: 16 residues. Germline V gene sequence: CDR1 SGHDN, CDR2 FVKESK.

V and J are TRBV30 and TRBJ2-3; the TCRdb D gene call, TRBD1, has no DNA to confirm it. From germline, CDR1 is GTSNPN and CDR2 SVGIG (reference sequence). CDR3 size: 15 residues. The CDR3 region is CAWSVRTGPTDTQYF.

The chain has TRBV5-5 and TRBJ1-1. Germline assignment: CDR1 SGHKS and CDR2 YYEKEE (reference sequence). This CDR3 is 14 amino acids long. The CDR3 region is CASSWWEVNTEAFF.

The chain has TRBV6-5 and TRBJ1-4. The CDR3 runs to 12 residues. Germline values: CDR1 MNHEY, CDR2 SVGAGI. CDR3 sequence: CASNKEGGKLFF.

This chain links TRBV20-1 with TRBJ1-2; the TRBD1 assignment by TCRdb is unverifiable without DNA. Germline assignment: CDR1 DFQATT and CDR2 SNEGSKA (reference sequence). This CDR3 has 16 residues. The CDR3 region is CSARGLTGTGDHGYTF.

This sequence joins TRBV6-1 and TRBJ2-1. The germline V gene has CDR1 MNHNS and CDR2 SASEGT. This CDR3 is 15 amino acids long. The CDR3 sequence: CASSEWWSSYNEQFF.

The chain is built from TRBV20-1 and TRBJ1-1; TCRdb calls TRBD1, which cannot be checked without DNA. The CDR3 is 14 residues long. The V gene's germline CDR1 is DFQATT and CDR2 SNEGSKA (reference sequence). The CDR3 loop reads CSAHPTGGWTEAFF.

The V and J genes are TRBV7-7 and TRBJ2-5. The CDR3 is made up of 12 amino acids. Looked up from germline, CDR1 is SSHAT and CDR2 is FNYEAQ (reference sequence). CDR3 loop: CASSTFGETQYF.

The rearrangement joins TRBV20-1 to TRBJ1-2. CDR1 is DFQATT, CDR2 SNEGSKA, per germline (reference sequence). This CDR3 is built from 12 residues. This chain's CDR3 is CSAGQLTYGYTF.